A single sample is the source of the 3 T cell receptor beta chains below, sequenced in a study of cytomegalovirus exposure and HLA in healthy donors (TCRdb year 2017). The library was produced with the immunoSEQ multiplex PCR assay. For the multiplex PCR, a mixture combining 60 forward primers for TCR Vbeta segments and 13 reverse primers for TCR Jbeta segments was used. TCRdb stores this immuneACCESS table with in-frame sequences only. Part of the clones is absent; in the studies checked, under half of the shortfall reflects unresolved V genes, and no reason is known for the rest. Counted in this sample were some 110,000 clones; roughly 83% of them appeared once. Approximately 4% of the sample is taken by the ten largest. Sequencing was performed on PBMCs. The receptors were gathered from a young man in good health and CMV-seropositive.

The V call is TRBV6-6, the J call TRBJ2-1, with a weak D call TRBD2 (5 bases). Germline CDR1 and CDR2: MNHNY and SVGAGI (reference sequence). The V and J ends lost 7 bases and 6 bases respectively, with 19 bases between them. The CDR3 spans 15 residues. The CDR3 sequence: CASNRDPSSVNEQFF. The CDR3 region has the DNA TGTGCCAGCAACCGGGATCCCTCCTCGGTCAATGAGCAGTTCTTC.

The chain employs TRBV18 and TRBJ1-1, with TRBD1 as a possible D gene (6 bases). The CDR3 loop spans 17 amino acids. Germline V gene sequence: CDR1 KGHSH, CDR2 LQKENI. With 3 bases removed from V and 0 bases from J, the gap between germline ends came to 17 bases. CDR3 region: CASSPRTASFLNTEAFF. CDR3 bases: TGTGCCAGCTCACCCCGGACAGCATCCTTTCTGAACACTGAAGCTTTCTTT.

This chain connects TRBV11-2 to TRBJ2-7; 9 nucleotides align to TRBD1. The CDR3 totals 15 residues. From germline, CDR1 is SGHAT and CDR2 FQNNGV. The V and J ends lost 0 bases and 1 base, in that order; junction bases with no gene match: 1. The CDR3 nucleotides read TGTGCCAGCAGCTTAGAGGGGACAGGGTCCTACGAGCAGTACTTC. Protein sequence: CASSLEGTGSYEQYF.